The 17 T cell receptor beta chains in this list originate from one sample, sequenced in a study of CD8 T cells in Susac syndrome. RNA, at roughly 0.5 to 1 ug, was reverse transcribed with random hexamers. TCRdb re-called the immunoSEQ multiplex PCR reads through MiXCR, storing one row per CDR3 protein. The table has approximately 150,000 distinct CDR3 sequences, around 95% seen once. The sample comprised CD4+ T cells from PBMCs. These receptor sequences come from a human donor in good health.

The CDR3, as DNA: TGCAGTGCTAGAGATCGGGTAACAGGGGGCAACTATGGCTACACCTTC. It translates to CSARDRVTGGNYGYTF. The V and J genes are TRBV20-1 and TRBJ1-2, with 9 bases identical to TRBD1. Germline V lookup: CDR1 DFQATT, CDR2 SNEGSKA (reference sequence). V lost 0 bases and J lost 2; bases outside the gene matches: 7. The CDR3 is made up of 16 amino acids.

V gene TRBV6-4 combines with J gene TRBJ2-1, with D tentatively TRBD1 or TRBD2 (5 bases each). V was pared by 6 bases and J by 8 bases, with 17 bases between. In germline, CDR1 is MRHNA, CDR2 SNTAGT. The CDR3 covers 14 residues. For the CDR3, the DNA is TGTGCCAGCAGCGTGTTCCTCGGGGACGATGAGCAGTTCTTC. It is translated as CASSVFLGDDEQFF.

The J gene is TRBJ2-7, the V gene TRBV20-1; D is ambiguous. The CDR3 sequence is 12 residues long. The germline CDR1 and CDR2 sequences are DFQATT and SNEGSKA (reference sequence). Trimming cost V 3 bases and J 2 bases, with 8 bases left between them. CDR3 bases: TGCAGTGCTAGTGGAAACACCTACGAGCAGTACTTC. Protein sequence: CSASGNTYEQYF.

The chain uses TRBV25-1 and TRBJ2-7; 11 bases map to TRBD2. Per the germline V gene, CDR1 is MGHDK and CDR2 is SYGVNS. The CDR3 contains 13 residues. V gave up 5 bases and J gave up 10 bases; unmatched junction bases: 7. The CDR3 spells CASSNPGLADQYF. CDR3 DNA: TGTGCCAGCAGTAACCCGGGACTAGCGGACCAGTACTTC.

V is TRBV4-1 and J is TRBJ2-5; 10 bases align to TRBD2. The CDR3 length is 14 residues. With 7 bases clipped from V and 5 bases from J, the junction kept 7 bases outside the gene matches. Looked up from germline, CDR1 is MGHRA and CDR2 is YSYEKL. The CDR3 nucleotides read TGCGCCAGCACAAGCGGGGGGGCCGGGGAGACCCAGTACTTC. This gives the protein CASTSGGAGETQYF.

The rearrangement uses TRBV2 and TRBJ2-5; 7 positions agree with TRBD2. Germline-derived CDR1 and CDR2 are SNHLY and FYNNEI. This CDR3 has 15 amino acids. V was pared by 7 bases and J by 2 bases, with 10 bases of the junction left unmatched. In DNA form, the CDR3 reads TGTGCCAGCACCGCAGCGGGGAAGGTTCAAGAGACCCAGTACTTC. This codes for CASTAAGKVQETQYF.

The V and J genes are TRBV18 and TRBJ1-4, with unresolved D. This CDR3 has 14 residues. Trimming cost V 4 bases and J 8 bases, with 14 bases left between them. CDR1 is KGHSH, CDR2 LQKENI, per germline. The CDR3 bases are TGTGCCAGCTCACTTGGACCGGTGGGGGAAAAACTGTTTTTT. It specifies CASSLGPVGEKLFF.

V is TRBV6-5 and J is TRBJ1-1; D is perhaps TRBD1 (5 bases). V lost 0 bases to trimming and J lost 5 bases, with 13 bases between them. This CDR3 spans 15 amino acids. CDR1 is MNHEY, CDR2 SVGAGI, per germline. CDR3 sequence: CASSYSGLQGTEAFF. CDR3 nucleotides: TGTGCCAGCAGTTACTCGGGACTCCAAGGTACTGAAGCTTTCTTT.

The chain recombines TRBV9 with TRBJ1-4, with D perhaps TRBD1 (5 bases). Trimming stripped 3 bases from V and 4 bases from J, with 19 bases between. The CDR3 runs to 17 residues. Germline loops: CDR1 SGDLS, CDR2 YYNGEE. The CDR3 region is CASSAHPIRGGNEKLFF. For the CDR3, the DNA is TGTGCCAGCAGCGCACACCCCATCCGGGGGGGTAATGAAAAACTGTTTTTT. Drawing the rest from reference TRBV9 and TRBJ1-4, the complete variable domain is DSGVTQTPKHLITATGQRVTLRCSPRSGDLSVYWYQQSLDQGLQFLIQYYNGEERAKGNILERFSAQQFPDLHSELNLSSLELGDSALYFCASSAHPIRGGNEKLFFGSGTQLSVL.

The chain employs TRBV9 and TRBJ1-6; 7 nucleotides agree with TRBD1. The CDR3 runs to 13 residues. V shed 2 bases and J 8 bases; nucleotides not matched to a gene: 1. From germline, CDR1 is SGDLS and CDR2 YYNGEE. The CDR3 DNA reads TGTGCCAGCAGCGTCCAGGGGGATTCACCCCTCCACTTT. Protein sequence: CASSVQGDSPLHF.

This clonotype came up once. The chain employs TRBV7-6 and TRBJ2-7; 10 bases are a match to TRBD2. CDR3 length: 15 amino acids. CDR1 is SGHVS and CDR2 is FNYEAQ in the germline V gene. V was pared by 5 bases and J by 6 bases, with 10 bases of the junction left unmatched. This CDR3 reads CASSGVAGGLSEQYF. CDR3 nucleotide sequence: TGTGCCAGCAGCGGGGTAGCGGGGGGTTTGAGCGAGCAGTACTTC.

This clonotype has just one count. At one of its ends the junction is not consistent with the germline gene, which may arise from a read error. The J gene is TRBJ2-5, the V gene TRBV20-1, with 7 bases matching TRBD2. Germline loops: CDR1 DFQATT, CDR2 SNEGSKA (reference sequence). CDR3 length: 12 amino acids. CDR3 bases: TGCAGTGCTAGTCCCCCTCGGTCCGGGGGGAACTTC. The encoded protein is CSASPPRSGGNF.

The gene calls are TRBV20-1 and TRBJ2-6; D tentatively fits TRBD1 or TRBD2 (5 bases each). Trimming left V 3 bases short and J 0 bases short, with 9 bases between. Germline V CDR1 and CDR2: DFQATT, SNEGSKA (reference sequence). CDR3 length equals 15 residues. The CDR3 nucleotides are TGCAGTGCTAGTTCAGGGAGCTCTGGGGCCAACGTCCTGACTTTC. Its protein product is CSASSGSSGANVLTF.

The J gene is TRBJ2-7, the V gene TRBV20-1; 7 bases align to TRBD1. J was trimmed by 3 bases and V by 4 bases; bases with no gene match: 3. The CDR3 length is 12 residues. In germline, CDR1 is DFQATT, CDR2 SNEGSKA (reference sequence). CDR3 residues: CSATGQVYEQYF. As DNA, the CDR3 is TGCAGTGCTACCGGACAGGTCTACGAGCAGTACTTC.

This clonotype was detected once. CDR3 sequence reads: CASSSTTSGNTIYF. CDR3 in DNA: TGCGCCAGCAGCTCCACGACCTCTGGAAACACCATATATTTT. V is TRBV5-1 and J is TRBJ1-3; D not resolved. This CDR3 comprises 14 residues. V lost 3 bases, J lost 0 bases, and 7 bases lay in between. Germline CDR1 reads SGHRS; CDR2 reads YFSETQ.

This clonotype turned up a few times. This chain connects TRBV18 to TRBJ2-3; 8 positions agree with TRBD1. V dropped 6 bases and J dropped 3; count of bases not matched to a gene: 5. This CDR3 has 14 residues. Looked up from germline, CDR1 is KGHSH and CDR2 is LQKENI. CDR3 coding DNA: TGTGCCAGCTCCCCAGGGGGCGGTACAGATACGCAGTATTTT. Protein product: CASSPGGGTDTQYF.

Only a few counts were recorded for this clonotype. The rearrangement joins TRBV7-9 to TRBJ1-5; 7 bases align to TRBD1. Germline loops: CDR1 SEHNR, CDR2 FQNEAQ (reference sequence). CDR3 length equals 14 residues. Germline trimming cut 3 bases from V and 6 bases from J; bases unmatched to any gene: 5. CDR3 DNA: TGTGCCAGCAGCTTGGGGCAGGGGGGTCAGCCCCAGCATTTT. The encoded protein is CASSLGQGGQPQHF.